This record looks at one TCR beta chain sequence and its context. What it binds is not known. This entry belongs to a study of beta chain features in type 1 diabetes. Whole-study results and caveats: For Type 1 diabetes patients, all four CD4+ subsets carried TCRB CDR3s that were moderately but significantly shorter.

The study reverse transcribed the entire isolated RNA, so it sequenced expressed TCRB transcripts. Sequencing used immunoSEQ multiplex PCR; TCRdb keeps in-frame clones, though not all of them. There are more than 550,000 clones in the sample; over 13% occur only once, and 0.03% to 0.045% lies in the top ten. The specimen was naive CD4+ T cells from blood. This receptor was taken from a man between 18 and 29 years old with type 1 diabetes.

The CDR3 here is CASSGTNTGELFF. As DNA, the CDR3 is TGTGCCAGCAGCGGAACCAACACCGGGGAGCTGTTTTTT. The chain couples TRBV5-4 to TRBJ2-2; D is uncertain. Deletions cut 4 bases from V and 2 bases from J, with 6 bases between. This CDR3 contains 13 residues. The germline V gene encodes CDR1 SGHNT and CDR2 YYREEE (reference sequence).